The rows below give T cell receptor beta chains drawn from one sample of a study of CD8 T cells in ankylosing spondylitis. MiXCR, run by TCRdb on the 5' RACE reads, gives a single entry per CDR3 protein. Of about 250,000 distinct CDR3 sequences listed, over 15% are singletons. The sequencing sample was made of blood, either unsorted or a sorted T cell fraction (not recorded which). Every receptor here comes from a male donor with ankylosing spondylitis or in good health (not recorded which). The CDR3 runs from the conserved cysteine through the conserved F or W. D genes are given only for firm matches. Part of the rows lack a size; the others show once, few, many or a class for expanded clones.

cdr3_nt	cdr3_aa	d_call	v_call	j_call	clone_size
TGCGCCAGCAGCCAAGTTGGAGTCGGCGAGCAGTACTTC	CASSQVGVGEQYF	NA	TRBV4-1	TRBJ2-7	few
TGTGCCAGCAGCTCCGGTGGGCCGAACACCGGGGAGCTGTTTTTT	CASSSGGPNTGELFF	NA	TRBV5-5	TRBJ2-2	NA
TGTGCCAGCAGCCAGGTGTACGAGCAGTACTTC	CASSQVYEQYF	NA	TRBV7-9	TRBJ2-7	few
TGCAGCGTTGAAGATCCGGCGACAGGGATCTACGAGCAGTACTTC	CSVEDPATGIYEQYF	TRBD1	TRBV29-1	TRBJ2-7	many
TGCAGTGCTAGAAGGTACCGCGAAGCTTTCTTT	CSARRYREAFF	NA	TRBV20-1	TRBJ1-1	many
TGTGCCAGCACTTGGGGCACAGATACGCAGTATTTT	CASTWGTDTQYF	NA	TRBV12-3/TRBV12-4	TRBJ2-3	many
TGTGCCAGCAGTTTACAACCCGGCCTTAGCGGGAGATTGTTCGAGCAGTACTTC	CASSLQPGLSGRLFEQYF	TRBD2	TRBV27	TRBJ2-7	many
TGTGCCAGCAGCTTAGTATCGACAGGGAGGGGGACCCAGTACTTC	CASSLVSTGRGTQYF	NA	TRBV11-2	TRBJ2-5	NA
TGTGCTAGCAGCTCCGGACTTGAGGATGAGCAGTTCTTC	CASSSGLEDEQFF	NA	TRBV7-7	TRBJ2-1	NA
TGTGCCAGCAGTTATCAGGGCTCCTACGAGCAGTACTTC	CASSYQGSYEQYF	NA	TRBV6-5	TRBJ2-7	many
TGTGCCAGCAGTTACGACCTCAGGAGTACTGAAGCTTTCTTT	CASSYDLRSTEAFF	NA	TRBV6-5	TRBJ1-1	NA
TGTGCCAGCGATTCCGCCCCGGAGCTCTACAATGAGCAGTTCTTC	CASDSAPELYNEQFF	NA	TRBV6-1	TRBJ2-1	few
TGTGCCAGCAGCTTGGGGACAGGGTTTTCGGATACGCAGTATTTT	CASSLGTGFSDTQYF	TRBD1	TRBV5-8	TRBJ2-3	NA
TGTGCCAGCAGTTACCTGGGACAGGCGTACTACTATGGCTACACCTTC	CASSYLGQAYYYGYTF	TRBD1	TRBV6-2/TRBV6-3	TRBJ1-2	NA
TGCAGTGCTGGATCAACAGGGCACACTGAAGCTTTCTTT	CSAGSTGHTEAFF	NA	TRBV20-1	TRBJ1-1	NA
TGTGCCAGCAGCGCTCGACTAGCGGGACTCACCGGGGAGCCGTTTTTT	CASSARLAGLTGEPFF	TRBD2	TRBV7-3	TRBJ2-2	NA
TGTGCCAGCAGCCAGAACCGAAACTACGGGGCCAACGTCCTGACTTTC	CASSQNRNYGANVLTF	NA	TRBV6-1	TRBJ2-6	many
TGTGCCAGCAGCTTCTACGGGACCGGCGCGGAGACCCAGTACTTC	CASSFYGTGAETQYF	NA	TRBV13	TRBJ2-5	few
TGTGCCAGCAGTTCGGGACTAGACCAAGAGACCCAGTACTTC	CASSSGLDQETQYF	TRBD2	TRBV9	TRBJ2-5	NA
TGCGCCAGCAGCCAAGGTGGGGAGGGCCGGGGCACAGATACGCAGTATTTT	CASSQGGEGRGTDTQYF	TRBD2	TRBV4-3	TRBJ2-3	many
TGTGCCATCAGTGTGGGACAAGACTACGAGCAGTACTTC	CAISVGQDYEQYF	NA	TRBV10-3	TRBJ2-7	NA
TGTGCCAGCAGCCAAGATGTACAGGGATACTACGAGCAGTACTTC	CASSQDVQGYYEQYF	NA	TRBV3-1	TRBJ2-7	NA
TGTGCCAGCAGCCAGAACTGGGAACACAACTACCTTTCCTACAATGAGCAGTTCTTC	CASSQNWEHNYLSYNEQFF	NA	TRBV11-1	TRBJ2-1	few
TGTGCCACCAGCCGAACCGATGGACAGGGCAATCAGCCCCAGCATTTT	CATSRTDGQGNQPQHF	TRBD1	TRBV15	TRBJ1-5	few
TGTGCCAGCTCTGGGGCGGAGTCGTATGGCTACACCTTC	CASSGAESYGYTF	NA	TRBV18	TRBJ1-2	few
TGTGCCAGCAGTTGGGCAGGGGGCACCTACTACGAGCAGTACTTC	CASSWAGGTYYEQYF	TRBD1	TRBV27	TRBJ2-7	NA
TGTGCCAGCAGCTTTTCTCCCGGGGAGCTGTTTTTT	CASSFSPGELFF	NA	TRBV7-2	TRBJ2-2	many
TGTGCCAGCAGCCCTTCCGCAGACCTATTCAGGGAGCTGTTTTTT	CASSPSADLFRELFF	NA	TRBV3-1	TRBJ2-2	many
TGTGCCATCAGTGACAGGGGGGATAGCAATCAGCCCCAGCATTTT	CAISDRGDSNQPQHF	TRBD1	TRBV10-3	TRBJ1-5	NA
TGCGCCAGCAGCCAAGAATCAGGCGGGGACTCCTACAATGAGCAGTTCTTC	CASSQESGGDSYNEQFF	NA	TRBV4-3	TRBJ2-1	NA
TGTGCCAGCAGCCAAGGAGGGACTAGCCGACATGAGCAGTTCTTC	CASSQGGTSRHEQFF	TRBD2	TRBV4-2	TRBJ2-1	few
TGCAGTGCTAGCCCCCAGGGTGGGACTGAAGCTTTCTTT	CSASPQGGTEAFF	NA	TRBV20-1	TRBJ1-1	many
TGCGCCAGCAGCCTCAGGGACGTCACTGAAGCTTTCTTT	CASSLRDVTEAFF	NA	TRBV4-1	TRBJ1-1	many
TGTGCCAGCAGCTTGGTGCAGGGAACGGCCCAGTACTTC	CASSLVQGTAQYF	NA	TRBV5-5	TRBJ2-5	NA
TGTGCTAGTGGTTTGACACTAGCGGGAGTAAATGAGCAGTTCTTC	CASGLTLAGVNEQFF	TRBD2	TRBV12-5	TRBJ2-1	NA
TGTGCCAGCAGTTCACAGGGACAGGGGGCCGGGGAGCTGTTTTTT	CASSSQGQGAGELFF	TRBD1	TRBV6-2/TRBV6-3	TRBJ2-2	NA
TGCAGCGTCCAGACCCCTAGCTCCTACGAGCAGTACTTC	CSVQTPSSYEQYF	NA	TRBV29-1	TRBJ2-7	few
TGTGCCAGCAGTTACTCGGACAGCACAGATACGCAGTATTTT	CASSYSDSTDTQYF	NA	TRBV6-5	TRBJ2-3	NA
TGCAGCGTTACCGGGACACAGAGCACAGATACGCAGTATTTT	CSVTGTQSTDTQYF	NA	TRBV29-1	TRBJ2-3	few
TGTGCCAGCAGGACCCGGGACCACCCCTACGAGCAGTACTTC	CASRTRDHPYEQYF	NA	TRBV6-2/TRBV6-3	TRBJ2-7	few
TGCGCCAGCAGCTTGGATCCGGGGTGGGATTATGGCTACACCTTC	CASSLDPGWDYGYTF	NA	TRBV5-1	TRBJ1-2	NA
TGTGCCAGCAGTTATTTGGCGGGAGCCGGCAATGAGCAGTTCTTC	CASSYLAGAGNEQFF	TRBD2	TRBV6-5	TRBJ2-1	few
TGCAGTGTTTTGGCGGGTCAGGAGACCCAGTACTTC	CSVLAGQETQYF	NA	TRBV29-1	TRBJ2-5	NA
TGTGCCAGCCGCCCCTCGGCGGGAGGGGGCGAGACCCAGTACTTC	CASRPSAGGGETQYF	TRBD2	TRBV11-2	TRBJ2-5	NA
TGTGCCAGTAGCCCAAATAATACAGATACGCAGTATTTT	CASSPNNTDTQYF	NA	TRBV19	TRBJ2-3	NA
TGTGCCAGCAGTTTACTGGGCGGGGGTAGCACAGATACGCAGTATTTT	CASSLLGGGSTDTQYF	TRBD2	TRBV27	TRBJ2-3	few
TGTGCCAGCAGCGTAGCTGCGGGAGACTACGAGCAGTACTTC	CASSVAAGDYEQYF	TRBD2	TRBV9	TRBJ2-7	NA
TGCAGCGTTGTACACCGGAGGAGCTACGAGCAGTACTTC	CSVVHRRSYEQYF	NA	TRBV29-1	TRBJ2-7	NA
TGTGCCAGCAGCTTGGGACTAGCTGGGTTAAATGAGCAGTTCTTC	CASSLGLAGLNEQFF	TRBD2	TRBV11-2	TRBJ2-1	few
TGTGCCAGCAGCGATCAGGTTGGAGATACGCAGTATTTT	CASSDQVGDTQYF	NA	TRBV7-3	TRBJ2-3	few
TGTGCCAGCAGCGTATACCGGGACACAACATACTTC	CASSVYRDTTYF	NA	TRBV9	TRBJ2-7	few